The clone carrying this T cell receptor beta chain came up a few times. This sample was included in a study of cytomegalovirus exposure and HLA in healthy donors. From germline, CDR1 is LNHDA and CDR2 SQIVND (reference sequence). The V end lost 5 bases, the J end lost 2 bases, and 21 bases lay between the germline ends. The CDR3 loop spans 18 amino acids. The PCR was carried out with 60 Vbeta primers and 13 Jbeta primers. Produced via immunoSEQ multiplex PCR; TCRdb's table is partial and in-frame only. The table records under 200,000 clones, approximately 84% of them present only once. Input material: PBMCs. The receptor was isolated from a male donor in good health and CMV-seropositive. The V gene is TRBV19, the J gene TRBJ2-2, with D tentatively TRBD2 (5 bases). The CDR3 loop is CASSLSPGRAVNTGELFF. CDR3 DNA sequence: TGTGCCAGTAGTTTAAGCCCCGGGCGGGCCGTCAACACCGGGGAGCTGTTTTTT.